The 30 T cell receptor beta chains reported below all come from one sample, sequenced in a study of CD8 T cells in Susac syndrome. Reverse transcription of roughly 0.5 to 1 ug RNA was performed with random hexamers. TCRdb recomputed calls from the immunoSEQ multiplex PCR reads with MiXCR, one row per CDR3 protein. Of 200,000 to 300,000 distinct CDR3 sequences listed, about 96% were seen once; the top ten hold 0.1%. The sample taken for sequencing was CD4+ T cells from PBMCs. These receptors were collected from a human donor with Susac syndrome.

V is TRBV4-1 and J is TRBJ1-1; D unclear. The length of the CDR3 is 15 residues. CDR1 and CDR2 from the germline V gene are MGHRA and YSYEKL. Trimming removed 1 base from V and 0 bases from J, with 9 bases in between. The CDR3 nucleotides are TGCGCCAGCAGCCAAGCCGGGAGAATGAACACTGAAGCTTTCTTT. Translation: CASSQAGRMNTEAFF.

The chain has TRBV14 and TRBJ2-7; TRBD1 is a possible D gene (8 bases). The V and J ends lost 2 bases and 3 bases respectively, with 17 bases between them. There are 16 residues in the CDR3. The V gene's germline CDR1 is SGHDN and CDR2 FVKESK. The CDR3 DNA is TGTGCCAGCAGCCAATACGACAGGGGAGGGTACTACGAGCAGTACTTC. Translating it yields CASSQYDRGGYYEQYF.

This chain uses TRBV7-9 with TRBJ2-7, with TRBD2 matching 7 bases. CDR1 SEHNR and CDR2 FQNEAQ come from the germline V gene (reference sequence). There are 14 residues in the CDR3. V shed 0 bases, J shed 7 bases, and the junction held 6 bases outside the gene matches. CDR3 coding DNA: TGTGCCAGCAGCTTAGCGGGAGGGCCGCAAGAGCAGTACTTC. As protein: CASSLAGGPQEQYF.

This clonotype has only one observation. The J gene is TRBJ1-5, the V gene TRBV20-1; weak D call: TRBD1 (6 bases). CDR1 DFQATT and CDR2 SNEGSKA come from the germline V gene (reference sequence). Trimming removed 6 bases from V and 4 bases from J, with 10 bases in between. This CDR3 comprises 12 residues. For the CDR3, the DNA is TGCAGTGCCGGGGGCCAGAATCAGCCCCAGCATTTT. Encoded protein: CSAGGQNQPQHF.

This chain links TRBV15 with TRBJ2-1; possibly TRBD1 or TRBD2 for D (5 bases each). Trimming took off 1 base at V and 8 bases at J, with 9 bases between the two ends. This CDR3 is built from 13 residues. The germline CDR1 and CDR2 sequences are LNHNV and YYDKDF (reference sequence). DNA of the CDR3: TGTGCCACCAGCAGAGGGGACCCTGATGAGCAGTTCTTC. Its translation: CATSRGDPDEQFF.

This clonotype is a singleton in its sample. The chain employs TRBV12-3 or TRBV12-4 and TRBJ1-1; D not certain. Trimming left V 3 bases short and J 0 bases short, with 11 bases between. CDR3 size: 15 residues. The CDR3 protein is CASSLVNSMNTEAFF. CDR3 sequence (DNA): TGTGCCAGCAGTTTGGTAAACAGCATGAACACTGAAGCTTTCTTT.

The CDR3 loop is CASSRPGQAAEAFF. In DNA form, the CDR3 reads TGCGCCAGCAGCCGGCCGGGACAGGCGGCTGAAGCTTTCTTT. V gene TRBV5-1 combines with J gene TRBJ1-1; 8 bases map to TRBD1. The V gene end was trimmed by 4 bases and the J gene end by 6 bases; junction bases not matched to a gene: 8. Germline CDR1 is SGHRS and CDR2 is YFSETQ. The CDR3 sequence is 14 residues long. Based on the CDR3 plus reference TRBV5-1 and TRBJ1-1, the full variable domain is KAGVTQTPRYLIKTRGQQVTLSCSPISGHRSVSWYQQTPGQGLQFLFEYFSETQRNKGNFPGRFSGRQFSNSRSEMNVSTLELGDSALYLCASSRPGQAAEAFFGQGTRLTVV.

V is TRBV28 and J is TRBJ1-5; D is possibly TRBD1 (6 bases). The CDR3 totals 13 residues. V lost 6 bases and J 11 bases, leaving 17 bases between the germline ends. Germline lookup yields CDR1 MDHEN and CDR2 SYDVKM. CDR3 DNA: TGTGCCAGCAGGGGACATCCTGGGAGTGCCCAGCATTTT. Residues: CASRGHPGSAQHF. Drawing the rest from reference TRBV28 and TRBJ1-5, the complete variable domain is DVKVTQSSRYLVKRTGEKVFLECVQDMDHENMFWYRQDPGLGLRLIYFSYDVKMKEKGDIPEGYSVSREKKERFSLILESASTNQTSMYLCASRGHPGSAQHFGDGTRLSIL.

This clonotype appeared once. The rearrangement links TRBV23-1 to TRBJ1-5; maybe TRBD1 (6 bases). TRBV23-1 is annotated as an ORF whose role is uncertain. The V end was cut by 8 bases, the J end by 1 base, with 27 bases between. The CDR3 totals 19 residues. The DNA of the CDR3 is TGCGCCAGCCGTCGTGCGGATTTGTCGAGCCAGGGGAGCAATCAGCCCCAGCATTTT. The encoded protein is CASRRADLSSQGSNQPQHF.

The CDR3 DNA follows: TGTGCCAGCAGTTACTACCCCCGCTCCTACGAGCAGTACTTC. Its protein is CASSYYPRSYEQYF. This rearrangement joins TRBV6-6 to TRBJ2-7; D unresolved. CDR3 length equals 14 residues. V lost 1 base, J lost 0 bases, and 7 bases lay in between. CDR1 MNHNY and CDR2 SVGAGI come from the germline V gene (reference sequence).

The chain recombines TRBV27 with TRBJ1-3, with unresolved D. The V gene's germline CDR1 is MNHEY and CDR2 SMNVEV (reference sequence). Trimming removed 5 bases at V and 0 bases at J, with 17 bases between. The CDR3 spans 17 residues. DNA of the CDR3: TGTGCCAGCAGTCCAGACCAAACGATATTCTCTGGAAACACCATATATTTT. Amino acids: CASSPDQTIFSGNTIYF.

The chain has TRBV7-3 and TRBJ2-3; 8 bases align to TRBD2. Losses at the gene ends were 5 bases for V and 6 bases for J; bases not matched to a gene: 7. The CDR3 sequence is 14 residues long. Germline V gene data show CDR1 as SGHTA and CDR2 as FQGTGA. Here the CDR3 reads CASSQGSSGDTQYF. In nucleotides, the CDR3 is TGTGCCAGCAGCCAAGGCTCTAGCGGGGATACGCAGTATTTT.

The chain has TRBV5-1 and TRBJ2-1; D gene ambiguous. Trimming pared 2 bases from V and 0 bases from J, leaving 9 bases between. This CDR3 has 15 amino acids. Germline V gene sequence: CDR1 SGHRS, CDR2 YFSETQ. CDR3: CASSFRRSSYNEQFF. CDR3 in DNA: TGCGCCAGCAGCTTCCGACGAAGCTCCTACAATGAGCAGTTCTTC.

The J gene is TRBJ2-7, the V gene TRBV2, with D perhaps assigned TRBD1 or TRBD2 (5 bases each). Germline lookup yields CDR1 SNHLY and CDR2 FYNNEI. CDR3 length: 14 residues. V lost 7 bases to trimming and J lost 0 bases, with 13 bases between them. The CDR3 is CASTRGAYSYEQYF. The CDR3 DNA follows: TGTGCCAGCACCCGGGGCGCGTACTCCTACGAGCAGTACTTC.

This clonotype was seen once. The chain couples TRBV28 to TRBJ1-5; D might be TRBD1 (5 bases). The CDR3 consists of 14 residues. Germline V gene data show CDR1 as MDHEN and CDR2 as SYDVKM. The V and J ends lost 8 bases and 1 base respectively, with 12 bases between them. This CDR3 is CASSAGGSNQPQHF. As DNA, the CDR3 is TGTGCCAGCTCCGCGGGGGGGAGCAATCAGCCCCAGCATTTT.

The genes are TRBV7-3 and TRBJ2-1, with 7 bases aligning to TRBD2. V lost 2 bases and J lost 9; bases outside the gene matches: 13. Looked up from germline, CDR1 is SGHTA and CDR2 is FQGTGA. The length of the CDR3 is 16 residues. Here the CDR3 DNA reads TGTGCCAGCAGCTTATCCCGGACTAGGATAGTCAGTGAGCAGTTCTTC. Amino acid sequence: CASSLSRTRIVSEQFF.

The genes are TRBV10-3 and TRBJ1-1; 8 positions match TRBD1. The CDR3 totals 14 residues. Germline assignment: CDR1 ENHRY and CDR2 SYGVKD. The V segment lost 9 bases and the J segment 1 base; nucleotides outside the gene matches: 7. DNA of the CDR3: TGTGCCATTCAGGACAGGGAAACGAACACTGAAGCTTTCTTT. It encodes CAIQDRETNTEAFF.

About this clonotype itself: The junction differs from germline at one of its ends, possibly a read error. This sequence joins TRBV20-1 and TRBJ2-1; D may correspond to TRBD1 or TRBD2 (5 bases each). The CDR3 consists of 11 residues. Germline assignment: CDR1 DFQATT and CDR2 SNEGSKA (reference sequence). The CDR3 DNA sequence: TGCAGTGTTAGAGGGGACAATGAGCAGTTCTTC. Residues: CSVRGDNEQFF.

The rearrangement joins TRBV20-1 to TRBJ2-7; D is perhaps TRBD1 or TRBD2 (6 bases each). The CDR3 covers 18 residues. CDR1 and CDR2 from the germline V gene are DFQATT and SNEGSKA (reference sequence). Trimming removed 0 bases at V and 3 bases at J, with 24 bases between. The CDR3 sequence is CSARDRRVMAGHYYEQYF. CDR3 sequence (DNA): TGCAGTGCTAGAGATCGCAGAGTTATGGCGGGACACTACTACGAGCAGTACTTC.

The V and J genes are TRBV3-1 and TRBJ2-5; 9 bases agree with TRBD1. There are 14 residues in the CDR3. The germline V gene has CDR1 LGHDT and CDR2 YNNKEL (reference sequence). With 9 bases clipped from V and 6 bases from J, the junction kept 11 bases outside the gene matches. Written as DNA, the CDR3 is TGTGCCAGTGAAGGACAGGGGACGAGAAAGACCCAGTACTTC. It codes for CASEGQGTRKTQYF.

The chain recombines TRBV29-1 with TRBJ2-3; no clear D gene. V lost 4 bases to trimming and J lost 0 bases, with 8 bases between them. The germline V gene encodes CDR1 SQVTM and CDR2 ANQGSEA. The CDR3 extends over 13 amino acids. The CDR3 bases are TGCAGCGTTGGATGGAGAAGCACAGATACGCAGTATTTT. The encoded protein is CSVGWRSTDTQYF.

This clonotype was detected once. CDR3 in DNA: TGCAGTGCTACCGGACAGATAAAATCCTACGAGCAGTACTTC. Protein sequence: CSATGQIKSYEQYF. The chain combines TRBV20-1 with TRBJ2-7; TRBD1 is a possible D gene (6 bases). The CDR3 is 14 amino acids. V lost 4 bases and J lost 1, with 14 bases in between. Per germline, CDR1 DFQATT and CDR2 SNEGSKA (reference sequence).

This chain connects TRBV15 to TRBJ1-5; 8 nucleotides align to TRBD1. Germline assignment: CDR1 LNHNV and CDR2 YYDKDF (reference sequence). This CDR3 region has 14 residues. Trimming at V came to 6 bases and at J to 6 bases, leaving 7 bases not matched to a gene. The CDR3 is CATSQDRVSQPQHF. CDR3 DNA sequence: TGTGCCACCAGTCAGGACAGGGTCTCTCAGCCCCAGCATTTT.

The chain carries TRBV6-1 and TRBJ1-1, with 10 nucleotides matching TRBD1. Unmatched junction bases numbered 7, after V lost 6 bases and J lost 0 bases. Germline loops: CDR1 MNHNS, CDR2 SASEGT. The CDR3 loop spans 16 amino acids. The CDR3 sequence is CASSTRQGAVNTEAFF. As DNA, the CDR3 is TGTGCCAGCAGCACTAGACAGGGGGCGGTGAACACTGAAGCTTTCTTT.

This clonotype has just one count. The V and J genes are TRBV19 and TRBJ2-7; D is uncertain. CDR3 length equals 15 residues. Trimming took off 7 bases at V and 0 bases at J, with 16 bases between the two ends. Germline V gene data show CDR1 as LNHDA and CDR2 as SQIVND (reference sequence). The CDR3 here is CASTPSLGSSYEQYF. CDR3 nucleotide sequence: TGTGCCAGTACCCCCTCCTTGGGTAGCTCCTACGAGCAGTACTTC.

This sequence joins TRBV4-2 and TRBJ2-1; no reliable D call. The CDR3 runs to 17 residues. The germline V gene has CDR1 LGHNA and CDR2 YNFKEQ. V lost 1 base and J 0 bases, leaving 13 bases between the germline ends. The CDR3 sequence is CASSQAWRKSSYNEQFF. The CDR3 region has the DNA TGTGCCAGCAGCCAAGCTTGGCGGAAGAGCTCCTACAATGAGCAGTTCTTC.

The V gene is TRBV24-1, the J gene TRBJ2-3, with D unresolved. Germline CDR1 KGHDR, CDR2 SFDVKD. CDR3 length equals 13 residues. V was cut by 4 bases and J by 6 bases, with 10 bases left in between. The CDR3 loop is CATSDGSVDTQYF. The CDR3 region has the DNA TGTGCCACCAGTGACGGGTCGGTGGATACGCAGTATTTT.

The gene calls are TRBV3-1 and TRBJ2-7; D is possibly TRBD2 (5 bases). Germline V CDR1 and CDR2: LGHDT, YNNKEL (reference sequence). The V and J ends lost 4 bases and 3 bases respectively, with 16 bases between them. This CDR3 has 15 residues. The CDR3 loop reads CASSLVSGGFYEQYF. The CDR3 DNA reads TGTGCCAGCAGCCTAGTGAGCGGTGGTTTCTACGAGCAGTACTTC.

The chain uses TRBV20-1 and TRBJ2-3, with a weak D call TRBD1 (6 bases). The germline V and J ends were trimmed by 6 bases and 2 bases, with 12 bases remaining between them. This CDR3 comprises 13 residues. Germline CDR1 and CDR2: DFQATT and SNEGSKA (reference sequence). The CDR3 nucleotides read TGCAGTGCCTTGAGGGGGTCCACAGATACGCAGTATTTT. It encodes CSALRGSTDTQYF.

This chain connects TRBV7-8 to TRBJ1-5; maybe TRBD1 (5 bases). Germline V gene lookup returns CDR1 SGHVS and CDR2 FQNEAQ. The V gene lost 4 bases and the J gene lost 2 bases, with 12 bases spanning the gap. The CDR3 length is 15 residues. The CDR3 region is CASSSGRGGNQPQHF. In DNA form, the CDR3 reads TGTGCCAGCAGCTCCGGCCGAGGGGGCAATCAGCCCCAGCATTTT.